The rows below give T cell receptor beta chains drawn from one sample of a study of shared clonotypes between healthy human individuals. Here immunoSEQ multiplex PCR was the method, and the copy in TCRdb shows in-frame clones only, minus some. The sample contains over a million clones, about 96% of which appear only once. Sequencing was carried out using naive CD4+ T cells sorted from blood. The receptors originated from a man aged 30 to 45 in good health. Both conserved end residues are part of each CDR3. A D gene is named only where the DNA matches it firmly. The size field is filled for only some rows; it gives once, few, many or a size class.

TGTGCCAGCAGTGACCCCGGGACTAGCGGGGAGACCCAGTACTTC,CASSDPGTSGETQYF,TRBD2,TRBJ2-5,-,TRBV25-1
TGTGCCAGCTCACCGGCCAATGAGCAGTTCTTC,CASSPANEQFF,-,TRBJ2-1,-,TRBV18
TGTGCCTGGAGTGTACAGGGGACAGGGACGAACACTGAAGCTTTCTTT,CAWSVQGTGTNTEAFF,TRBD1,TRBJ1-1,-,TRBV30
TGTGCCAGCTCACCAACAGCAGACTACGAGCAGTACTTC,CASSPTADYEQYF,-,TRBJ2-7,-,TRBV18
TGCAGCGTGGGGGGACGGTTCTCCTACAATGAGCAGTTCTTC,CSVGGRFSYNEQFF,-,TRBJ2-1,-,TRBV29-1
TGTGCCAGCAGCACCTTAGCGGGGGGCTACAATGAGCAGTTCTTC,CASSTLAGGYNEQFF,TRBD2,TRBJ2-1,-,TRBV9
TGTGCCAGCAGGCTAGACAGGGGGCTAGGCAATCAGCCCCAGCATTTT,CASRLDRGLGNQPQHF,TRBD1,TRBJ1-5,-,TRBV7-8
TGTGCACTTTTAATAGGGGAGGACTACCCTACCCCAAGCTACGAGCAGTACTTC,CALLIGEDYPTPSYEQYF,-,TRBJ2-7,-,TRBV28
TGTGCCAGCAGAGCCTACGAGCAGTACTTC,CASRAYEQYF,-,TRBJ2-7,-,TRBV2
TGTGCCAGCAGCTGGGGGACAGCGAAGGACACTGAAGCTTTCTTT,CASSWGTAKDTEAFF,TRBD1,TRBJ1-1,-,TRBV5-4
TGTGCCAGCTCACCAACCGGGACACTACTGGGGGAGCAGTTCTTC,CASSPTGTLLGEQFF,-,TRBJ2-1,-,TRBV18
TGTGCCAGCAGTCTGGAGGTTCGGGGCTACACCTTC,CASSLEVRGYTF,-,TRBJ1-2,once,TRBV6-6
TGCGCCAGCAGCTTGGTTGGGTTCGGCACCGGGGAGCTGTTTTTT,CASSLVGFGTGELFF,-,TRBJ2-2,-,TRBV5-1
TGTGCCAGTAGCCTCTCCGTAGGGGGGACTGGAAACACCATATATTTT,CASSLSVGGTGNTIYF,-,TRBJ1-3,-,TRBV19
TGTGCCAGTAGTAACTCCTACGAGCAGTACTTC,CASSNSYEQYF,-,TRBJ2-7,-,TRBV19
TGTGCCAGTAAGGGGACTAGCGTCCACGAGCAGTACTTC,CASKGTSVHEQYF,TRBD2,TRBJ2-7,few,TRBV19
TGTGCCAGCAGTTACTCCGGGACTAGCAACAATGAGCAGTTCTTC,CASSYSGTSNNEQFF,TRBD2,TRBJ2-1,-,TRBV6-6
TGTGCCAGCAGCCCCATCCAAAGGACTAGCGGGAGAACCTACGAGCAGTACTTC,CASSPIQRTSGRTYEQYF,TRBD2,TRBJ2-7,-,TRBV11-2
TGTGCCAGCTCACCACCGTGGGACAGGGGCGAAGGTCAGCCCCAGCATTTT,CASSPPWDRGEGQPQHF,TRBD1,TRBJ1-5,-,TRBV18
TGTGCCAGTAGTAGACAGGCGAACACTGAAGCTTTCTTT,CASSRQANTEAFF,-,TRBJ1-1,once,TRBV19
TGTGCCAGCAGCTCACAGGGAGACTATGGCTACACCTTC,CASSSQGDYGYTF,-,TRBJ1-2,few,TRBV5-4
TGTGCCAGCAGCTGGGACACAACCCCCTCTGGAAACACCATATATTTT,CASSWDTTPSGNTIYF,-,TRBJ1-3,-,TRBV5-4
TGCGCCAGCAGCATGACTAGCGAAAAAGATACGCAGTATTTT,CASSMTSEKDTQYF,TRBD2,TRBJ2-3,-,TRBV5-1
TGTGCCAGCAGCTTAAATCCCAGCACAGATACGCAGTATTTT,CASSLNPSTDTQYF,-,TRBJ2-3,-,TRBV7-9
TGTGCCAGCAGTTCGCAGGGGAGTTTACAGCCCCAGCATTTT,CASSSQGSLQPQHF,-,TRBJ1-5,once,TRBV6-5
TGCGCCAGCAGCTTGGCCGGGACTAGCGGGATCGAGCAGTACTTC,CASSLAGTSGIEQYF,TRBD2,TRBJ2-7,-,TRBV5-1
TGTGCCAGCGCGAAGACAGTGAACACTGAAGCTTTCTTT,CASAKTVNTEAFF,-,TRBJ1-1,once,TRBV6-4
TGTGCCAGCAGCGACCCGGGACTAGCGGGGAAAGCCAATGAGCAGTTCTTC,CASSDPGLAGKANEQFF,TRBD2,TRBJ2-1,-,TRBV9
TGCGCCAGCAGCTTGGTACTGACAGGGGGTTTCCATACGCAGTATTTT,CASSLVLTGGFHTQYF,TRBD1,TRBJ2-3,-,TRBV5-1
TGTGCCAGCAGTGGAGGGGGGCCAGGGGCGACTAATGAAAAACTGTTTTTT,CASSGGGPGATNEKLFF,-,TRBJ1-4,-,TRBV2
TGTGCCAGCAGAAGGATGGGCAGGGCGGGCGAGCAGTTCTTC,CASRRMGRAGEQFF,-,TRBJ2-1,-,TRBV6-5
TGTGCCAGGGCCCCCGACGACAGGGGGCTTGAAGCTTTCTTT,CARAPDDRGLEAFF,-,TRBJ1-1,-,TRBV21-1
TGTGCCAGCAGCCCAGACACGAGTTACATGAACACTGAAGCTTTCTTT,CASSPDTSYMNTEAFF,-,TRBJ1-1,once,TRBV5-6
TGTGCCAGTAGTACCGGGACAGGGAAAACCGGGGAGCTGTTTTTT,CASSTGTGKTGELFF,TRBD1,TRBJ2-2,-,TRBV19
TGCGCCAGCAGCCAAGATCGACTAGTTAAAGAGACCCAGTACTTC,CASSQDRLVKETQYF,-,TRBJ2-5,-,TRBV4-1
TGCGCCAGCAGCCAGGGACCGACGAATGAAAAACTGTTTTTT,CASSQGPTNEKLFF,-,TRBJ1-4,once,TRBV4-1
TGTGCCAGCAGTCCCCGGGGAGGGAGCGACAGGGGCGTAAACCGCGAGCAGTACTTC,CASSPRGGSDRGVNREQYF,-,TRBJ2-7,-,TRBV28
TGTGCCAGCAGCTCTCCGGGACTAGCGGGGGACACAGATACGCAGTATTTT,CASSSPGLAGDTDTQYF,TRBD2,TRBJ2-3,-,TRBV5-4
TGTGCCAGCAGAACATACACCGGGGAGCTGTTTTTT,CASRTYTGELFF,-,TRBJ2-2,-,TRBV6-5
TGTGCCAGCAGGCGGGGGGCTGAAGCTTTCTTT,CASRRGAEAFF,-,TRBJ1-1,-,TRBV25-1
TGTGCCAGCTTAAGCGGGAGCTGGGATACGCAGTATTTT,CASLSGSWDTQYF,TRBD2,TRBJ2-3,-,TRBV25-1
TGTGCCAGTAGTCCCCGTCGGGCCTCCTACAATGAGCAGTTCTTC,CASSPRRASYNEQFF,-,TRBJ2-1,-,TRBV19
TGTGCCAGCAGCCGACAGGGCCCGGGGGAGCTGTTTTTT,CASSRQGPGELFF,TRBD1,TRBJ2-2,-,TRBV2
TGTGCCAGCAGCCCTCCCAGTGGCAGGGTCCCCTACGAGCAGTACTTC,CASSPPSGRVPYEQYF,-,TRBJ2-7,once,TRBV28
TGTGCCAGCAGTCTCTCCTACACCGGGGAGCTGTTTTTT,CASSLSYTGELFF,-,TRBJ2-2,once,TRBV5-4
TGTGCCAGCAGTTTATTGGGCGGTCCTAACACCGGGGAGCTGTTTTTT,CASSLLGGPNTGELFF,-,TRBJ2-2,-,TRBV27